This TCR beta chain is from a study of T cell repertoires in cytomegalovirus infection (dated by TCRdb to about 2019). About the study as a whole: Peptide stimulations targeted recently identified HLA-C-restricted CMV epitopes, whose presentation resists viral immunomodulation, together with well-studied HLA-B-restricted epitopes. Donor HLA type was relevant to the analysis, because carriage of CMV infection together with the matching HLA type was indicated by public TCR beta signatures. On the study overall, not on this receptor specifically: Cumulative frequency of public TCR beta family members discriminated carriers of CMV infection plus the relevant HLA type in this cohort and an independent 352-donor cohort. The ex vivo response was dominated by HLA-C-restricted CMV-specific TCR beta clonotypes, which also provided the single most frequent clonotype in two of eight donors.

Sequencer: Illumina HiSeq 1500. Clones were called with MiXCR by TCRdb after fastp trimmed the public reads at Q25, and only in-frame beta chains were retained. Every entry covers one CDR3 protein and lists the most common genes and DNA from its rows. Present in this sample are about 770,000 distinct CDR3 sequences, almost 30% of which were seen just once. The ten largest clones add up to around 12% of the sample. Reading the germline V gene gives CDR1 SGHAT and CDR2 FQNNGV. The CDR3 starts with the cysteine, ends with the phenylalanine, and has 16 residues. The read is trimmed to its CDR3 DNA, 48 bases read in frame from base 1. Between the V and J ends, shortened by 5 bases and 0 bases respectively, the junction contains 14 bases. In the paper's terms, the treatment or condition label means: in vitro stimulation with specific CMV peptide epitopes to enrich CMV-specific T cells. This clonotype was detected only a few times. Its antigen target is currently unknown. Nothing much larger sits one base from this clone, and base qualities are not available.

This receptor was identified in a human donor in good health (CMV status not recorded). Some clones in this sample may be carry-over from other donors' samples. This sequence uses TRBV11-2 and TRBJ2-1, with an unclear D gene assignment. Material: cultured CD8+ T cells from PBMCs, obtained from culture after CMV antigen stimulation. The CDR3 is CASSPVGLSSYNEQFF. The DNA reads TGTGCCAGCAGCCCAGTCGGGTTAAGCTCCTACAATGAGCAGTTCTTC.